The 23 T cell receptor beta chains below come from one sample, sequenced in a study of early T cells in non-severe SARS-CoV-2 infection. One entry per CDR3 protein, called by TCRdb with MiXCR from the 5' RACE reads. The table lists tens of thousands of distinct CDR3 sequences, approximately 15% of them singletons. Sequencing used whole blood. The receptors originated from an adult who was a healthcare worker with PCR-confirmed SARS-CoV-2 infection or an uninfected control (not recorded which).

The rearrangement links TRBV7-8 to TRBJ2-3, with D unresolved. The CDR3 spans 14 residues. With 2 bases removed from V and 2 bases from J, the gap between germline ends came to 8 bases. The V gene's germline CDR1 is SGHVS and CDR2 FQNEAQ. The CDR3 reads CASSLRQTTDTQYF. CDR3 in DNA: TGTGCCAGCAGCTTACGGCAGACCACAGATACGCAGTATTTT.

This clonotype showed up just a few times. The chain uses TRBV3-1 and TRBJ2-1, with 14 bases lining up with TRBD2. J was trimmed by 8 bases and V by 11 bases; bases with no gene match: 8. The CDR3 covers 14 residues. CDR1 and CDR2 from the germline V gene are LGHDT and YNNKEL (reference sequence). CDR3 bases: TGTGCCTCACAGACTAGCGGGAGGGCCCATGAGCAGTTCTTC. Protein: CASQTSGRAHEQFF.

This clonotype has just a few counts. J is TRBJ1-1 and V is TRBV6-2 or TRBV6-3, with unresolved D. Trimming shortened V by 0 bases and J by 6 bases, and 11 bases separated the two germline ends. The germline gives CDR1 MNHEY, CDR2 SVGEGT. There are 14 residues in the CDR3. DNA of the CDR3: TGTGCCAGCAGTTACTCGATAAGGGATCCTGAAGCTTTCTTT. It specifies CASSYSIRDPEAFF.

This chain uses TRBV9 with TRBJ2-2; D is ambiguous. The CDR3 has 12 residues. V lost 3 bases and J 3 bases, leaving 3 bases between the germline ends. Germline V gene lookup returns CDR1 SGDLS and CDR2 YYNGEE. CDR3 DNA: TGTGCCAGCAGCGCGGACACCGGGGAGCTGTTTTTT. This sequence encodes CASSADTGELFF.

This clonotype was counted at least ten times. V usage is TRBV10-2 and J usage is TRBJ2-1; 7 bases fit TRBD1. The length of the CDR3 is 15 residues. Germline CDR1 and CDR2: WSHSY and SAAADI. V lost 0 bases and J lost 8; bases outside the gene matches: 7. This CDR3 is CASSESAEGGHEQFF. The CDR3 nucleotides read TGCGCCAGCAGTGAGTCGGCTGAAGGGGGCCATGAGCAGTTCTTC.

The chain combines TRBV11-2 with TRBJ2-7; 7 bases are a match to TRBD1. Germline loops: CDR1 SGHAT, CDR2 FQNNGV. J gave up 0 bases and V 6 bases, and 8 bases lay outside the gene matches. This CDR3 comprises 15 residues. The CDR3 loop is CASSQTQGSSYEQYF. For the CDR3, the DNA is TGTGCCAGCAGTCAGACACAGGGGAGCTCCTACGAGCAGTACTTC. Drawing the rest from reference TRBV11-2 and TRBJ2-7, the complete variable domain is EAGVAQSPRYKIIEKRQSVAFWCNPISGHATLYWYQQILGQGPKLLIQFQNNGVVDDSQLPKDRFSAERLKGVDSTLKIQPAKLEDSAVYLCASSQTQGSSYEQYFGPGTRLTVT.

This clonotype was seen repeatedly, ten times or more. The chain has TRBV6-2 or TRBV6-3 and TRBJ2-2; D uncertain. The V gene lost 0 bases and the J gene lost 6 bases, with 17 bases spanning the gap. The length of the CDR3 is 17 residues. Germline V gene sequence: CDR1 MNHEY, CDR2 SVGEGT. The CDR3 sequence is CASSYSSYTQWSGELFF. Here the CDR3 DNA reads TGTGCCAGCAGTTACTCGTCCTATACCCAGTGGTCCGGGGAGCTGTTTTTT.

This clonotype was counted a few times. The chain couples TRBV29-1 to TRBJ1-2; a possible D gene is TRBD1 (5 bases). The CDR3 totals 11 residues. V lost 6 bases to trimming and J lost 2 bases, with 7 bases between them. Germline-derived CDR1 and CDR2 are SQVTM and ANQGSEA. The CDR3 region has the DNA TGCAGCGTACGACAGAACTATGGCTACACCTTC. Amino acid sequence: CSVRQNYGYTF.

In its sample, this clonotype was seen many times. V is TRBV5-1 and J is TRBJ2-1; D uncertain. V lost 2 bases and J 5 bases, leaving 14 bases between the germline ends. From germline, CDR1 is SGHRS and CDR2 YFSETQ. The CDR3 is 15 amino acids. CDR3 in amino acids: CASSLGTTLNNEQFF. In DNA form, the CDR3 reads TGCGCCAGCAGCTTAGGTACGACCCTGAACAATGAGCAGTTCTTC.

This clonotype has a count of ten or more. The rearrangement links TRBV7-2 to TRBJ2-1; D remains unclear. V gave up 2 bases and J gave up 2 bases, with 10 bases separating them. Germline CDR1 and CDR2: SGHTA and FQGNSA. The CDR3 is made up of 15 amino acids. CDR3 nucleotides: TGTGCCAGCAGCTTACTCTGGGGAACCTACAATGAGCAGTTCTTC. Amino acid sequence: CASSLLWGTYNEQFF. The whole variable domain, remainder taken from reference TRBV7-2 and TRBJ2-1, is GAGVSQSPSNKVTEKGKDVELRCDPISGHTALYWYRQSLGQGLEFLIYFQGNSAPDKSGLPSDRFSAERTGGSVSTLTIQRTQQEDSAVYLCASSLLWGTYNEQFFGPGTRLTVL.

The sample holds many counts of this clonotype. The J gene is TRBJ1-1, the V gene TRBV2; perhaps TRBD1 as D (6 bases). The V and J ends lost 3 bases and 3 bases respectively, with 11 bases between them. Looked up from germline, CDR1 is SNHLY and CDR2 is FYNNEI. This CDR3 region has 14 residues. The CDR3 coding sequence is TGTGCCAGCAGTGATAGCAGGGGTGACACTGAAGCTTTCTTT. Its translation: CASSDSRGDTEAFF.

On this clonotype: At one end, the junction sequence differs from germline, possibly due to a read error. The CDR3 DNA sequence: TGCGCCAGCAGCCAAGAGTTAGGACAAGTGACCCAGTACTTC. It translates to CASSQELGQVTQYF. The chain recombines TRBV4-1 with TRBJ2-5; a possible D gene is TRBD1 (5 bases). The CDR3 loop spans 14 amino acids. Per the germline V gene, CDR1 is MGHRA and CDR2 is YSYEKL.

This clonotype was recorded many times. The chain has TRBV20-1 and TRBJ2-1; 9 bases map to TRBD1. Germline V gives CDR1 DFQATT, CDR2 SNEGSKA (reference sequence). V shed 2 bases, J shed 5 bases, and the junction held 7 bases outside the gene matches. CDR3 length: 15 residues. The CDR3 spells CSARSRDRVHNEQFF. CDR3 in DNA: TGCAGTGCTAGATCCCGGGACAGGGTCCACAATGAGCAGTTCTTC.

The table lists this clonotype with a few counts. The chain employs TRBV12-3 or TRBV12-4 and TRBJ2-7, with TRBD2 matching over 8 bases. The CDR3 totals 17 residues. After removal of 4 bases from V and 0 bases from J, the junction contained 11 bases not matched to a gene. Here the CDR3 DNA reads TGTGCCAGCAGTTCCCCGGATACTAGCGGTATCTCCTACGAGCAGTACTTC. Translated, it gives CASSSPDTSGISYEQYF.

The table lists this clonotype with many counts. This chain uses TRBV7-9 with TRBJ2-4; TRBD1 aligns across 8 bases. The germline V gene has CDR1 SEHNR and CDR2 FQNEAQ (reference sequence). V trimming: 5 bases; J trimming: 9 bases; junction bases outside the gene matches: 12. The CDR3 length is 15 residues. CDR3 amino acids: CASSPFRTGQGIQYF. In DNA, the CDR3 is TGTGCCAGCAGCCCCTTTAGGACAGGGCAAGGCATTCAGTACTTC.

This clonotype was observed a few times. The chain combines TRBV6-2 or TRBV6-3 with TRBJ2-1, with D tentatively TRBD2 (6 bases). V lost 6 bases to trimming and J lost 6 bases, with 12 bases between them. There are 13 residues in the CDR3. Germline CDR1 is MNHEY and CDR2 is SVGEGT. The CDR3 protein is CASSQGLFNEQFF. CDR3 sequence (DNA): TGTGCCAGCAGCCAGGGACTTTTCAATGAGCAGTTCTTC.

This clonotype was detected a few times. The chain carries TRBV7-6 and TRBJ2-1; D gene uncertain. The CDR3 length is 15 residues. Deletions cut 1 base from V and 0 bases from J, with 7 bases between. The germline V gene encodes CDR1 SGHVS and CDR2 FNYEAQ. The CDR3 DNA sequence: TGTGCCAGCAGCTTAGTTAGTAGCTCCTACAATGAGCAGTTCTTC. It encodes CASSLVSSSYNEQFF. Full variable domain (outside the CDR3, taken from reference TRBV7-6 and TRBJ2-1): GAGVSQSPRYKVTKRGQDVALRCDPISGHVSLYWYRQALGQGPEFLTYFNYEAQQDKSGLPNDRFSAERPEGSISTLTIQRTEQRDSAMYRCASSLVSSSYNEQFFGPGTRLTVL.

The rearrangement joins TRBV4-3 to TRBJ2-3; maybe TRBD2 (6 bases). The CDR3 sequence is 16 residues long. The germline CDR1 and CDR2 sequences are LGHNA and YSLEER. The V and J ends lost 3 bases and 5 bases respectively, with 18 bases between them. The CDR3 bases are TGCGCCAGCAGCCAGCTAACCGGGACTCTTCGAGATACGCAGTATTTT. It encodes CASSQLTGTLRDTQYF.

This sequence joins TRBV2 and TRBJ2-1; a possible D gene is TRBD1 (6 bases). This CDR3 is built from 15 residues. Trimming cost V 5 bases and J 9 bases, with 20 bases left between them. CDR1 and CDR2 (germline): SNHLY, FYNNEI. CDR3: CASSTVTDSRGEQFF. CDR3 sequence (DNA): TGTGCCAGCAGTACCGTGACCGACTCCAGGGGTGAGCAGTTCTTC.

This clonotype was counted many times. The chain has TRBV4-1 and TRBJ2-1; 8 positions agree with TRBD1. There are 16 residues in the CDR3. Germline CDR1 MGHRA, CDR2 YSYEKL. V lost 3 bases, J lost 5 bases, and 9 bases stayed unmatched. The CDR3 reads CASSQEDREVDNEQFF. As DNA, the CDR3 is TGCGCCAGCAGCCAGGAGGACAGGGAGGTGGACAATGAGCAGTTCTTC.

This clonotype has just a few counts. The V call is TRBV4-3, the J call TRBJ1-4; 7 bases align to TRBD1. V shed 2 bases and J 8 bases; nucleotides not matched to a gene: 8. The CDR3 length is 15 residues. Germline-derived CDR1 and CDR2 are LGHNA and YSLEER. As DNA, the CDR3 is TGCGCCAGCAGCCAACAGACAGGGCGGGGAGAAAAACTGTTTTTT. This sequence encodes CASSQQTGRGEKLFF.

This clonotype was seen a few times. The gene calls are TRBV29-1 and TRBJ2-7; TRBD1 aligns across 7 bases. Germline CDR1 and CDR2: SQVTM and ANQGSEA. After removal of 6 bases from V and 5 bases from J, the junction contained 4 bases not matched to a gene. The CDR3 totals 11 residues. The CDR3 here is CSVATGDEQYF. CDR3 DNA: TGCAGCGTGGCCACAGGGGACGAGCAGTACTTC.

This clonotype showed up just a few times. V is TRBV28 and J is TRBJ2-5, with 8 bases aligning to TRBD2. The CDR3 is made up of 19 amino acids. Germline V gene sequence: CDR1 MDHEN, CDR2 SYDVKM. V lost 5 bases, J lost 5 bases, and 22 bases stayed unmatched. CDR3 sequence reads: CASSDSPGLGSVVGETQYF. Written as DNA, the CDR3 is TGTGCCAGCAGTGACTCCCCGGGACTAGGATCTGTCGTGGGGGAGACCCAGTACTTC. Full variable domain (outside the CDR3, taken from reference TRBV28 and TRBJ2-5): DVKVTQSSRYLVKRTGEKVFLECVQDMDHENMFWYRQDPGLGLRLIYFSYDVKMKEKGDIPEGYSVSREKKERFSLILESASTNQTSMYLCASSDSPGLGSVVGETQYFGPGTRLLVL.